Included here is one TCR beta chain sequence, with context. Its target is not known. Through 5' RACE with UMI labels, the TRB cDNA libraries were prepared. Reprocessing the 5' RACE reads, TCRdb reports a single entry for every CDR3 protein and omits DNA. Here the sample table reports about 150,000 distinct CDR3 sequences. The sample belongs to a study of CXCR3-negative and CXCR3-positive naive CD8 T cells. At the level of the study: The libraries together contributed some 140 million TRB reads, each supplying about 1.5 +/- 0.3 million.

Among CD8+ T cells, naive ones were CD45RO-CCR7+CD27+CD95-. General study points: No difference in surface CD5 was seen between naive subsets, and TCR strength was inferred from TRB CDR3 properties. For naive cells, CXCR3-negative and CXCR3-positive subsets had similar TRBV-TRBJ usage; for memory cells, usage differed. A higher hydrophobicity marked the TRB CDR3s of CXCR3-positive naive cells versus CXCR3-negative naive cells.

The CDR3 has 14 residues. Germline V CDR1 and CDR2: MNHEY, SVGEGT. Sequenced sample: naive CXCR3+ CD8+ T cells from blood. The subset denotes: CD45RO-CCR7+CD27+CD95- naive CD8+ T cells expressing CXCR3 (TNR3+). The chain recombines TRBV6-2 or TRBV6-3 with TRBJ2-2; TCRdb's assignment of TRBD2 cannot be checked, as there is no DNA. This TCR came from a human donor in good health. Some clones in this sample may be carry-over from other donors' samples. The CDR3 sequence is CASSRTSGIGELFF.